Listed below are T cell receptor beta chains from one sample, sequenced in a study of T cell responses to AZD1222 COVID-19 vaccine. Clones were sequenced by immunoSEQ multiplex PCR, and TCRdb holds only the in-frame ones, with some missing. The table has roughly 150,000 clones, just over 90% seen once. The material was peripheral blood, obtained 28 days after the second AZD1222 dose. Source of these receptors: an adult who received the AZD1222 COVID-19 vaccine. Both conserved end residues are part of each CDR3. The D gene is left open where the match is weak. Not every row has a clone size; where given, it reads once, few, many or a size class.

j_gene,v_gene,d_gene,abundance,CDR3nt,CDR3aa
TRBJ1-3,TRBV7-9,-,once,TGTGCCAGCAGCCCACCCCGGGGCCATGGAAACACCATATATTTT,CASSPPRGHGNTIYF
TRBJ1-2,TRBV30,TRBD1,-,TGTGCCTCGCTACGGGACAGACCTTATGGCTACACCTTC,CASLRDRPYGYTF
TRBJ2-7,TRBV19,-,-,TGTGCCAGTAGTATTGGGCGAAAATACGAGCAGTACTTC,CASSIGRKYEQYF
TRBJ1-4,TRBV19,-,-,TGTGCCAGTAGTACACCCATCGAAAAACTGTTTTTT,CASSTPIEKLFF
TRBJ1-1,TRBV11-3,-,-,TGTGCCAGCAGCTTAGGGGGGGACACTGAAGCTTTCTTT,CASSLGGDTEAFF
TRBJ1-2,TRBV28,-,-,TGTGCCAGCAGCCCCAATACGAACTATGGCTACACCTTC,CASSPNTNYGYTF
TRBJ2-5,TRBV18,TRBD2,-,TGTGCCAGCTCAAACCCTCCCAAGCGGGGATACCAAGAGACCCAGTACTTC,CASSNPPKRGYQETQYF
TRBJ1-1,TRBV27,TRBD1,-,TGTGCCAGCAGAACGCAGGGGGCTTTAGGAGGCACTGAAGCTTTCTTT,CASRTQGALGGTEAFF
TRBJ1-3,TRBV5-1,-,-,TGCGCCAGCAGTCCGGACGCCTCTGGAAACACCATATATTTT,CASSPDASGNTIYF
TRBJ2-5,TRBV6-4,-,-,TGTGCCAGTACCCAAGAGACCCAGTACTTC,CASTQETQYF
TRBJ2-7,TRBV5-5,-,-,TGTGCCAGCAGCCTAGGGCTCCACAGCTCCTACGAGCAGTACTTC,CASSLGLHSSYEQYF
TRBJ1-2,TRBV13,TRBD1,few,TGTGCCAGCAGCCTCCGGACAGGGGCTCTCTATGGCTACACCTTC,CASSLRTGALYGYTF
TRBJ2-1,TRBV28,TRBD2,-,TGTGCCAGCACCTGGAGCGGGGGGGTTTCCTACAATGAGCAGTTCTTC,CASTWSGGVSYNEQFF
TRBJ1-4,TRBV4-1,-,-,TGCGCCAGTAGGGGTGCAACTAATGAAAAACTGTTTTTT,CASRGATNEKLFF
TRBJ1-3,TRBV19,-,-,TGTGCCAGTAGGAGAGTTTCTGGAAACACCATATATTTT,CASRRVSGNTIYF
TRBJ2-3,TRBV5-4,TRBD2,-,TGTGCCAGCAGCTTGGCAACCGGCGGGGGGGCAGATACGCAGTATTTT,CASSLATGGGADTQYF
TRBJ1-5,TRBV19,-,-,TGTGCCAGTAGTATTCTTTGGTATAGCAATCAGCCCCAGCATTTT,CASSILWYSNQPQHF
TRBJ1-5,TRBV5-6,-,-,TGTGCCAGCAGCTTGGGAGACTCACGGCCCCAGCATTTT,CASSLGDSRPQHF
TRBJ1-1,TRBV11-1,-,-,TGTGCCAGCAGCTTCCCTCTGGGCGCTGAAGCTTTCTTT,CASSFPLGAEAFF
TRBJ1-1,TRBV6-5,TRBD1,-,TGTGCCAGCAGTTACGACAGGGGGACTGAAGCTTTCTTT,CASSYDRGTEAFF
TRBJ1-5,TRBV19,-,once,TGTGCCACCCTACAGGGTTTGGGTCAGCCCCAGCATTTT,CATLQGLGQPQHF
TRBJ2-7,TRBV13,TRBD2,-,TGTGCCAGCAGCCCCAGGGGCGCTAGCGGGGAGAACTACGAGCAGTACTTC,CASSPRGASGENYEQYF
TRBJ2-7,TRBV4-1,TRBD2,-,TGCGCCAGCAGCCAAGGTAAAGCGGGGGGAAACGAGCAGTACTTC,CASSQGKAGGNEQYF
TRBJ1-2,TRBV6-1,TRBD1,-,TGTGCCAGCAGTGAACTTAGTCCGGGACAGGATTATGGCTACACCTTC,CASSELSPGQDYGYTF
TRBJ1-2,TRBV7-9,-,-,TGTGCCAGCAGCTCCTTTAGGGGGACTCGGATTGGCTACACCTTC,CASSSFRGTRIGYTF
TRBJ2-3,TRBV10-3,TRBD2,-,TGTGCCATGACAGCGGGGGGGGGCACAGATACGCAGTATTTT,CAMTAGGGTDTQYF
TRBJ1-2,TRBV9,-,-,TGTGCCAGCAGTCACCCGAACAGGGACCCCTATGGCTACACCTTC,CASSHPNRDPYGYTF
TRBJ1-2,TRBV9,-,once,TGTGCCAGCAGCGCCGGACAACATGGCTACACCTTC,CASSAGQHGYTF
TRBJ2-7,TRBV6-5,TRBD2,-,TGTGCCAGCAGTTATCAAGGCGGGGGGTCATACGAGCAGTACTTC,CASSYQGGGSYEQYF